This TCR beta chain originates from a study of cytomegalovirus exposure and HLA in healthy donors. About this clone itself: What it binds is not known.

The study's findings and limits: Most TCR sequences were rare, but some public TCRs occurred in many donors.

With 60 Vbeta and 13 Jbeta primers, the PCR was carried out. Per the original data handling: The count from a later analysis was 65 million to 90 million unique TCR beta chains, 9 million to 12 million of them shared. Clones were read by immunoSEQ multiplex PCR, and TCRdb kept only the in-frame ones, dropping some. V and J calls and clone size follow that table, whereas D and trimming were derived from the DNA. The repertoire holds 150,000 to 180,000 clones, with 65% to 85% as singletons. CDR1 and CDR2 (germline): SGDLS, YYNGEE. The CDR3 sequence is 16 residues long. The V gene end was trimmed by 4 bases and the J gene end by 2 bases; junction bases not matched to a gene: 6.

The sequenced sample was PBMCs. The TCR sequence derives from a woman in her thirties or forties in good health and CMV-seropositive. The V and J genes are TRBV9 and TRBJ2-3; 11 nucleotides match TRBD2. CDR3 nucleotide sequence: TGTGCCAGCAGCACACTGGGACTAGCGGTCACAGATACGCAGTATTTT. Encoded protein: CASSTLGLAVTDTQYF.